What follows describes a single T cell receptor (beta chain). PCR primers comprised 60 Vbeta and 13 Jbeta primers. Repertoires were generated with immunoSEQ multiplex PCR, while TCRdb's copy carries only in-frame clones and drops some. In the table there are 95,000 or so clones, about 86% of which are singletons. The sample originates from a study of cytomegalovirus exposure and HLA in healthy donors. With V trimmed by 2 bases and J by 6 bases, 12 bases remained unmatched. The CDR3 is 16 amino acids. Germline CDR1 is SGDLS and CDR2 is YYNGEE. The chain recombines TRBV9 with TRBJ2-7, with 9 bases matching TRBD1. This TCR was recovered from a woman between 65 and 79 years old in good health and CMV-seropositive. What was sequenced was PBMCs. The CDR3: CASSVELWDRVGEQYF. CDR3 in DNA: TGTGCCAGCAGCGTCGAGTTATGGGACAGGGTAGGCGAGCAGTACTTC.